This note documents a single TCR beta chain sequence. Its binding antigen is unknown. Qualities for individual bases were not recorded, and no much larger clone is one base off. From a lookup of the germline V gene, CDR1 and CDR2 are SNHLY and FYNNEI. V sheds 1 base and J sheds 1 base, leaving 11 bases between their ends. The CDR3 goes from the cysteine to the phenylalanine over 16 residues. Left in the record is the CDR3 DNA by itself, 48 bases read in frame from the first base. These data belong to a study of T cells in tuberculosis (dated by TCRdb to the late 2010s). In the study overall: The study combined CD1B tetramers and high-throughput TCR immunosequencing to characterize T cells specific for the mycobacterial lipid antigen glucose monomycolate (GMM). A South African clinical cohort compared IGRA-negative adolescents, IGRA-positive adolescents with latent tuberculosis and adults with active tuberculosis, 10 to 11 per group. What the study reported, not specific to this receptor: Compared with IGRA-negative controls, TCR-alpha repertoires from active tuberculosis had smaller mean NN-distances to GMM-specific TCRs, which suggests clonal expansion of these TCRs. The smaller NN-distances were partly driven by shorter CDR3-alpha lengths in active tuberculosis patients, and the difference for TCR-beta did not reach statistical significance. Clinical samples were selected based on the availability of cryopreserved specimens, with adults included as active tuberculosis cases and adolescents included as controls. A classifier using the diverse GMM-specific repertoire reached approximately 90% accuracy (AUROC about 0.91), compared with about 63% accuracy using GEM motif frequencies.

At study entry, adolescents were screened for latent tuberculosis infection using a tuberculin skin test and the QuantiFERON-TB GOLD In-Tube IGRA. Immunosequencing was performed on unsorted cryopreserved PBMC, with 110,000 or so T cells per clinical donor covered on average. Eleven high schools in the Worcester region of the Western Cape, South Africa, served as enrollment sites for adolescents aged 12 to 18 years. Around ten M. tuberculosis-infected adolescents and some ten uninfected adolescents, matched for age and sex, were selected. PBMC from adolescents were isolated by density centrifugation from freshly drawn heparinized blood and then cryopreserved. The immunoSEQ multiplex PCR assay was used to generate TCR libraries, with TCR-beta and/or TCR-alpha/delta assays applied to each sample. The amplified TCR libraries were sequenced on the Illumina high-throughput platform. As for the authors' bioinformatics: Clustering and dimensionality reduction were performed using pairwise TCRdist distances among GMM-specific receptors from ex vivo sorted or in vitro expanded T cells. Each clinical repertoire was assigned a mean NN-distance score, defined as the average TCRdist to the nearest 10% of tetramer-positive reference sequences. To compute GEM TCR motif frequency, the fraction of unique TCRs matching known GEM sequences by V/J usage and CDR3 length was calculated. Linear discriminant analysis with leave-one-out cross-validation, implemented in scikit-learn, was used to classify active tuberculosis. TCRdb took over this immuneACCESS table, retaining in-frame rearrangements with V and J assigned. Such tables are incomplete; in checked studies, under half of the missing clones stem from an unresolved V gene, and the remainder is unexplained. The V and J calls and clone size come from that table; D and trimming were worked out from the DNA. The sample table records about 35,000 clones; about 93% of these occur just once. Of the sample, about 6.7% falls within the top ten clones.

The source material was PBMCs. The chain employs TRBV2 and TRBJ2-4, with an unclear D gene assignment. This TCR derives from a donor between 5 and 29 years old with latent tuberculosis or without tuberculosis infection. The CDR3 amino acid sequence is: CASSEETVKAKNIQYF. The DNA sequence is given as TGTGCCAGCAGTGAAGAAACAGTAAAGGCCAAAAACATTCAGTACTTC.